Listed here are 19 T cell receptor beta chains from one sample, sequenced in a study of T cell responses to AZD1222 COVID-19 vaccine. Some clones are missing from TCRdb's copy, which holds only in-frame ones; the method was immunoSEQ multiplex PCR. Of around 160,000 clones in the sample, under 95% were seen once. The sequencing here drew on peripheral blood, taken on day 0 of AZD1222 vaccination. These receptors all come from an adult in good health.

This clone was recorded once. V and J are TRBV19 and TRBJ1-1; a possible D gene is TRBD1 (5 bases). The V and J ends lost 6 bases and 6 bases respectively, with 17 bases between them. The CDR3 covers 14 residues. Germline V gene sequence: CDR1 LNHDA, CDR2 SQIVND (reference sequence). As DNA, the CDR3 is TGTGCCAGTAGACTCCCCAGCAGGGCCCCTGAAGCTTTCTTT. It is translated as CASRLPSRAPEAFF.

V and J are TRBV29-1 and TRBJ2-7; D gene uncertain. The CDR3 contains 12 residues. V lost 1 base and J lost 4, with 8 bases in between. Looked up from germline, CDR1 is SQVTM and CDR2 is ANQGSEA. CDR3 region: CSVEGETYEQYF. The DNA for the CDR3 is TGCAGCGTTGAAGGGGAAACTTACGAGCAGTACTTC.

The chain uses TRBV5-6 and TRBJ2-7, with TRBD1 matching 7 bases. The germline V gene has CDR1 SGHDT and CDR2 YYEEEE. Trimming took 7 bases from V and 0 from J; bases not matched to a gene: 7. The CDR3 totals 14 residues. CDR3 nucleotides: TGTGCCAGCGACCTGACAGGGTCCTCCTACGAGCAGTACTTC. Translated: CASDLTGSSYEQYF.

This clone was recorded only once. CDR3 loop: CASSEPTSYEQYF. CDR3 DNA: TGTGCCAGCAGCGAACCAACCTCCTACGAGCAGTACTTC. J is TRBJ2-7 and V is TRBV7-9; D unresolved. The CDR3 loop spans 13 amino acids. Germline-derived CDR1 and CDR2 are SEHNR and FQNEAQ (reference sequence). Trimming stripped 5 bases from V and 0 bases from J, with 8 bases between.

The DNA of the CDR3 is TGTGCCAGCAGCGTGACTAGCGGGGGCGCCTACGAGCAGTACTTC. It encodes CASSVTSGGAYEQYF. The J gene is TRBJ2-7, the V gene TRBV7-2, with 12 positions matching TRBD2. The trim removed 5 bases at V and 2 bases at J, leaving 4 bases unmatched. This CDR3 comprises 15 residues. The germline V gene encodes CDR1 SGHTA and CDR2 FQGNSA.

This CDR3 is CASSLGDRAHGYTF. Written as DNA, the CDR3 is TGTGCCAGCAGTTTGGGAGACAGGGCGCATGGCTACACCTTC. The rearrangement uses TRBV6-2 or TRBV6-3 and TRBJ1-2; the match to TRBD1 covers 7 bases. Germline loops: CDR1 MNHEY, CDR2 SVGEGT. V lost 4 bases, J lost 6 bases, and 8 bases stayed unmatched. The CDR3 is 14 residues long.

The CDR3 loop is CASSRNRGDGYTF. In DNA, the CDR3 is TGCGCCAGCAGCCGAAACAGGGGGGATGGCTACACCTTC. The chain is built from TRBV4-3 and TRBJ1-2; TRBD1 aligns across 8 bases. The germline V gene encodes CDR1 LGHNA and CDR2 YSLEER. This CDR3 region has 13 residues. Losses at the gene ends were 4 bases for V and 6 bases for J; bases not matched to a gene: 4.

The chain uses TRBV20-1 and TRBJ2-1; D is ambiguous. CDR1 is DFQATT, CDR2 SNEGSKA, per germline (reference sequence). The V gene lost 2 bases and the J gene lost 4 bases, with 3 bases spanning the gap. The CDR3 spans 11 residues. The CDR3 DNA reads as TGCAGTGCTAGACCTTACAATGAGCAGTTCTTC. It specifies CSARPYNEQFF.

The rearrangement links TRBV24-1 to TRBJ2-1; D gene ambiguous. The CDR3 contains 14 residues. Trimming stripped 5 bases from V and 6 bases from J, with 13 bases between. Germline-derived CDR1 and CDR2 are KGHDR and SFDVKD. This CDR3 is CATSAPGQTNEQFF. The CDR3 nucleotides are TGTGCCACCAGTGCACCCGGGCAGACCAATGAGCAGTTCTTC.

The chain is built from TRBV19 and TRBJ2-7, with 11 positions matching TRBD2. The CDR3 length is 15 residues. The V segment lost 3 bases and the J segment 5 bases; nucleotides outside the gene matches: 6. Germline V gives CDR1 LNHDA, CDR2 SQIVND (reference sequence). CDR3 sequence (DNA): TGTGCCAGTAGTATTACTAGCGGGAGAGGGAACGAGCAGTACTTC. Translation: CASSITSGRGNEQYF.

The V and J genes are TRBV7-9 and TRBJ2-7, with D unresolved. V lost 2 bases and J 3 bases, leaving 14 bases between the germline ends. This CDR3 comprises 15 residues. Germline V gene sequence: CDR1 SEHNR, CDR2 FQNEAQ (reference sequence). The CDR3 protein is CASSLSVRPLYEQYF. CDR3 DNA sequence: TGTGCCAGCAGCTTATCGGTCAGGCCCCTCTACGAGCAGTACTTC.

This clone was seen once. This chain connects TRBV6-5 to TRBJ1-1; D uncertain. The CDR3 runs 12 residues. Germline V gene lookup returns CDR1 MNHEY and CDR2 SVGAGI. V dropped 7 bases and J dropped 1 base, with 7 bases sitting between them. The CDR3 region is CASILTNTEAFF. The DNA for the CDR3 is TGTGCCAGCATTTTGACGAACACTGAAGCTTTCTTT.

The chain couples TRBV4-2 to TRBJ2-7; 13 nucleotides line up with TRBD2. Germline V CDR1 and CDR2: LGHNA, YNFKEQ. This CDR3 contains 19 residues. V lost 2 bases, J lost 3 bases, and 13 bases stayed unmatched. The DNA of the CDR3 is TGTGCCAGCAGCCAATCCGGACTAGCGGGAGAGGAGGGGCACTACGAGCAGTACTTC. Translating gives CASSQSGLAGEEGHYEQYF.

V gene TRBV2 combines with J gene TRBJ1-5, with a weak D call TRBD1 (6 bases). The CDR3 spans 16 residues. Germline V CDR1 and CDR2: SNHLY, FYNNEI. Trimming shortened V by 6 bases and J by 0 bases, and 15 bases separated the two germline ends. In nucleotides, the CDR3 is TGTGCCAGCAGCAAGGACAGCGAGTATAGCAATCAGCCCCAGCATTTT. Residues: CASSKDSEYSNQPQHF.

In DNA form, the CDR3 reads TGTGCCAGTAGTAGACAGGGGCCAAGTGAAGCTTTCTTT. This codes for CASSRQGPSEAFF. The V and J genes are TRBV19 and TRBJ1-1; TRBD1 matches 8 bases. The CDR3 has 13 residues. Looked up from germline, CDR1 is LNHDA and CDR2 is SQIVND (reference sequence). Germline trimming cut 4 bases from V and 7 bases from J; bases unmatched to any gene: 5.

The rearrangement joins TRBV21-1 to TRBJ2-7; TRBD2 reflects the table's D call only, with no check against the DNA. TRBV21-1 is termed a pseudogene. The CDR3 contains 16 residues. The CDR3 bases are TGTGCCAGCAGCAAAGATACACCCAGCGGCGCCTACGAGCAGTACTTC. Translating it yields CASSKDTPSGAYEQYF.

Here the CDR3 reads CASSGGYSGNTIYF. The CDR3, as DNA: TGTGCCAGCAGCGGGGGATACTCTGGAAACACCATATATTTT. The chain recombines TRBV3-1 (or the pseudogene TRBV3-2) with TRBJ1-3, with a weak D call TRBD1 (5 bases). This CDR3 has 14 residues. Trimming removed 5 bases from V and 0 bases from J, with 8 bases in between. The germline gives CDR1 LGHDT, CDR2 YNNKEL (reference sequence).

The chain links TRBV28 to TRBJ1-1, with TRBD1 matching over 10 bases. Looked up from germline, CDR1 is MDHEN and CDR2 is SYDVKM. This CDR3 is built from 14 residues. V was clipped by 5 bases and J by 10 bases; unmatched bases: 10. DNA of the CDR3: TGTGCCAGCAGTCCCCTCGGGACAGGGGTTTTAGCTTTCTTT. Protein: CASSPLGTGVLAFF.

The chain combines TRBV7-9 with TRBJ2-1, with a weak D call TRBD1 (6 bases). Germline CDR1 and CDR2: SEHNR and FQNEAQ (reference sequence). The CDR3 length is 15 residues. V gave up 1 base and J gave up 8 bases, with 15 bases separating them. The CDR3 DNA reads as TGTGCCAGCAGCTTAGGAGGGGGTCCCTTGGATGAGCAGTTCTTC. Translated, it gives CASSLGGGPLDEQFF. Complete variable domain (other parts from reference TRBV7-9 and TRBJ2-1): DTGVSQNPRHKITKRGQNVTFRCDPISEHNRLYWYRQTLGQGPEFLTYFQNEAQLEKSRLLSDRFSAERPKGSFSTLEIQRTEQGDSAMYLCASSLGGGPLDEQFFGPGTRLTVL.